These 24 T cell receptor beta chains came from one sample sequenced in a study of blood T cells in healthy people across ages. A second about 6 to 12 cycle PCR used barcoded and J-beta primers. TCRdb passed the 5' RACE reads through MiXCR, listing each CDR3 protein once. The data show about 640,000 distinct CDR3 sequences, roughly 50% seen once. Sequencing was carried out using blood. These receptor sequences come from a man between 60 and 75 years old in good health.

The V gene is TRBV6-2 or TRBV6-3, the J gene TRBJ2-1, with 9 bases that match TRBD1. The CDR3 covers 15 residues. The V gene's germline CDR1 is MNHEY and CDR2 SVGEGT. The ends lost 8 bases at V and 8 bases at J; junction bases unmatched: 13. CDR3: CASQLQDRGYDEQFF. DNA for the CDR3: TGTGCCAGCCAACTGCAGGACAGGGGATATGATGAGCAGTTCTTC.

This clonotype was seen once. The rearrangement links TRBV9 to TRBJ2-5, with D possibly being TRBD2 (6 bases). Germline CDR1 and CDR2: SGDLS and YYNGEE. V lost 3 bases and J 5 bases, leaving 17 bases between the germline ends. The CDR3 loop spans 15 amino acids. DNA for the CDR3: TGTGCCAGCAGCGCCCCGGGGGTCGGTCGGGAGACCCAGTACTTC. Its translation is CASSAPGVGRETQYF.

This chain uses TRBV4-2 with TRBJ2-2, with TRBD1 matching 8 bases. The CDR3 is 16 amino acids. Germline loops: CDR1 LGHNA, CDR2 YNFKEQ. The V segment lost 1 base and the J segment 5 bases; nucleotides outside the gene matches: 6. In DNA form, the CDR3 reads TGTGCCAGCAGCCAAGCAACCAGGGGGCTGACCGGGGAGCTGTTTTTT. This translates into CASSQATRGLTGELFF.

The chain uses TRBV7-9 and TRBJ2-3; 8 bases fit TRBD1. Germline CDR1 and CDR2: SEHNR and FQNEAQ (reference sequence). The junction had 8 bases not matched to a gene; V was cut back by 5 bases and J by 4 bases. This CDR3 spans 15 amino acids. The CDR3 DNA follows: TGTGCCAGCAGCCTACAGGGGGTAGGCGCAGATACGCAGTATTTT. Encoded protein: CASSLQGVGADTQYF.

J is TRBJ1-1 and V is TRBV6-5; 8 positions match TRBD1. V lost 5 bases to trimming and J lost 2 bases; unmatched junction nucleotides: 10. Germline loops: CDR1 MNHEY, CDR2 SVGAGI. CDR3 length equals 16 residues. The CDR3 sequence: CASSRSGTGFNTEAFF. CDR3 coding DNA: TGTGCCAGCAGTCGCTCCGGGACAGGATTTAACACTGAAGCTTTCTTT.

The sample holds a few counts of this clonotype. The chain uses TRBV12-3 or TRBV12-4 and TRBJ2-1, with D perhaps TRBD1 (6 bases). Between the trimmed V and J ends, which lost 6 bases and 6 bases, there was a span of 15 bases. CDR3 length: 14 amino acids. CDR3 DNA: TGTGCCAGCAGACAGGGTCTGGCGGGCAATGAGCAGTTCTTC. Protein product: CASRQGLAGNEQFF.

The V call is TRBV3-1, the J call TRBJ1-2, with D perhaps matching TRBD1 (5 bases). The CDR3 has 14 residues. Germline lookup yields CDR1 LGHDT and CDR2 YNNKEL (reference sequence). V lost 1 base and J 5 bases, leaving 11 bases between the germline ends. The CDR3 DNA follows: TGTGCCAGCAGCCAAGGGCCCTCAGGGTATGGCTACACCTTC. Its translation: CASSQGPSGYGYTF.

Notes on this clonotype: One end of the junction fails to match germline, which may point to a read error. The rearrangement uses TRBV20-1 and TRBJ2-7; a weak D match, TRBD1 (6 bases). This CDR3 has 15 residues. CDR1 and CDR2 from the germline V gene are DFQATT and SNEGSKA (reference sequence). DNA of the CDR3: TGCAAGGGGACGTTACACCAAGGGGGTACCTACGAACAGTACTTC. Protein sequence: CKGTLHQGGTYEQYF.

V and J are TRBV12-3 or TRBV12-4 and TRBJ2-5, with D perhaps TRBD1 (5 bases). V was trimmed by 0 bases and J by 2 bases, leaving 10 bases between them. This CDR3 contains 15 residues. The CDR3 protein is CASSLAGQRQETQYF. Written as DNA, the CDR3 is TGTGCCAGCAGTTTAGCGGGGCAGAGACAAGAGACCCAGTACTTC.

This chain uses TRBV4-1 with TRBJ1-6; D is ambiguous. V lost 1 base and J 5 bases, leaving 6 bases between the germline ends. Germline CDR1 and CDR2: MGHRA and YSYEKL. CDR3 size: 14 residues. The CDR3 protein is CASSQVTDNSPLHF. The CDR3 DNA sequence: TGCGCCAGCAGCCAAGTTACCGATAATTCACCCCTCCACTTT.

This sequence joins TRBV20-1 and TRBJ2-3, with a possible D match to TRBD2 (7 bases). The germline V gene encodes CDR1 DFQATT and CDR2 SNEGSKA (reference sequence). V lost 7 bases, J lost 5 bases, and 16 bases lay in between. The CDR3 covers 13 residues. The CDR3 bases are TGCAGTGGTGAACGGGGGGCGGGAGATACGCAGTATTTT. Translated, it gives CSGERGAGDTQYF.

The chain is built from TRBV6-1 and TRBJ1-1; 8 bases line up with TRBD1. Germline assignment: CDR1 MNHNS and CDR2 SASEGT. The CDR3 length is 15 residues. Trimming removed 3 bases from V and 1 base from J; junction bases left unmatched: 4. CDR3 in DNA: TGTGCCAGCAGTGATGCGGGACAGGCGAACACTGAAGCTTTCTTT. Its protein product is CASSDAGQANTEAFF.

This clonotype turned up a few times. The chain joins TRBV29-1 to TRBJ1-2, with 8 positions matching TRBD1. The CDR3 has 15 amino acids. The V gene end was trimmed by 3 bases and the J gene end by 4 bases; junction bases not matched to a gene: 10. Germline CDR1 and CDR2: SQVTM and ANQGSEA. CDR3 in amino acids: CSVEGTGNSRYGYTF. The CDR3, as DNA: TGCAGCGTTGAGGGGACAGGAAACTCCCGCTATGGCTACACCTTC.

Of note for this clonotype: A single base separates this from a much larger clone, so it may be a read error. This chain joins TRBV28 and TRBJ2-1; 7 bases align to TRBD2. Near its end, the DNA agrees better with TRBJ2-7, so the J call may be wrong. The CDR3 has 14 residues. Germline CDR1 MDHEN, CDR2 SYDVKM. As DNA, the CDR3 is TGTGCCAGCAGTTTGTACCTAGCGGTGTATGAGCAGTACTTC. It is translated as CASSLYLAVYEQYF.

The chain has TRBV2 and TRBJ2-1, with 10 nucleotides matching TRBD1. Per germline, CDR1 SNHLY and CDR2 FYNNEI. This CDR3 has 15 residues. The V gene end was trimmed by 6 bases and the J gene end by 3 bases; junction bases not matched to a gene: 5. The CDR3 DNA sequence: TGTGCCAGCAGCGTTAGGACAGGGGGCTACAATGAGCAGTTCTTC. This codes for CASSVRTGGYNEQFF.

This rearrangement joins TRBV5-1 to TRBJ2-2, with D possibly TRBD2 on 5 matching bases. This CDR3 is built from 16 residues. V was shortened by 1 base and J by 0 bases, with 10 bases between the two germline ends. Germline lookup yields CDR1 SGHRS and CDR2 YFSETQ. The CDR3 loop reads CASSLIISANTGELFF. In DNA form, the CDR3 reads TGCGCCAGCAGCTTGATTATTAGCGCGAACACCGGGGAGCTGTTTTTT. Filled out from reference TRBV5-1 and TRBJ2-2, the complete variable domain reads KAGVTQTPRYLIKTRGQQVTLSCSPISGHRSVSWYQQTPGQGLQFLFEYFSETQRNKGNFPGRFSGRQFSNSRSEMNVSTLELGDSALYLCASSLIISANTGELFFGEGSRLTVL.

This chain joins TRBV11-2 and TRBJ1-2, with 9 nucleotides matching TRBD1. Germline V CDR1 and CDR2: SGHAT, FQNNGV. V trimming: 1 base; J trimming: 9 bases; junction bases outside the gene matches: 9. The length of the CDR3 is 15 residues. DNA for the CDR3: TGTGCCAGCAGCTTAGGCGGAAGAGGACAGGGGCGCTACACCTTC. Translating gives CASSLGGRGQGRYTF.

V and J are TRBV7-9 and TRBJ2-5, with a tentative D call TRBD2 (5 bases). Trimming shortened V by 1 base and J by 0 bases, and 9 bases separated the two germline ends. The V gene's germline CDR1 is SEHNR and CDR2 FQNEAQ (reference sequence). This CDR3 is 15 amino acids long. This chain's CDR3 is CASSLDTGYQETQYF. In DNA, the CDR3 is TGTGCCAGCAGCTTAGATACGGGGTACCAAGAGACCCAGTACTTC.

This chain links TRBV20-1 with TRBJ2-3, with TRBD2 matching 14 bases. Germline CDR1 and CDR2: DFQATT and SNEGSKA (reference sequence). The V gene end was trimmed by 2 bases and the J gene end by 7 bases; junction bases not matched to a gene: 8. The CDR3 is 16 amino acids. The CDR3 DNA sequence: TGCAGTGCTAGAATTGGGACTAGCGGGGGCCCCAATACGCAGTATTTT. Amino acids: CSARIGTSGGPNTQYF.

The CDR3 nucleotides read TGTGCCAGCAGTACGACGCGGGGGCGATCCTACAATGAGCAGTTCTTC. Translation: CASSTTRGRSYNEQFF. The V call is TRBV3-1, the J call TRBJ2-1; D possibly corresponds to TRBD2 (7 bases). The CDR3 is made up of 16 amino acids. Germline CDR1 and CDR2: LGHDT and YNNKEL (reference sequence). Trimming left V 6 bases short and J 1 base short, with 16 bases between.

This clonotype was seen a single time. V is TRBV5-1 and J is TRBJ2-5; the D gene is possibly TRBD2 (6 bases). This CDR3 has 14 residues. V lost 7 bases, J lost 2 bases, and 15 bases lay in between. The germline CDR1 and CDR2 sequences are SGHRS and YFSETQ. Here the CDR3 DNA reads TGCGCCAGCGGCCCTCGGGGGTGGCAAGAGACCCAGTACTTC. Its protein product is CASGPRGWQETQYF.

In this sample, this clonotype turned up a few times. V gene TRBV20-1 combines with J gene TRBJ2-1, with 8 nucleotides matching TRBD2. V dropped 3 bases and J dropped 8; count of bases not matched to a gene: 9. The CDR3 has 14 amino acids. The germline V gene has CDR1 DFQATT and CDR2 SNEGSKA (reference sequence). CDR3 amino acids: CSASWTVRGDEQFF. In DNA form, the CDR3 reads TGCAGTGCTAGCTGGACCGTGCGGGGGGATGAGCAGTTCTTC.

This clonotype was observed a handful of times. The chain recombines TRBV9 with TRBJ1-2; D unresolved. Germline V CDR1 and CDR2: SGDLS, YYNGEE. The CDR3 is 14 residues long. Trimming stripped 0 bases from V and 2 bases from J, with 8 bases between. CDR3 nucleotide sequence: TGTGCCAGCAGCGTAGGCGGCTTAAACTATGGCTACACCTTC. Residues: CASSVGGLNYGYTF.

This clonotype has just a few counts. The chain carries TRBV7-9 and TRBJ2-3; unclear D gene. This CDR3 is built from 12 residues. Trimming removed 3 bases at V and 4 bases at J, with 5 bases between. Germline loops: CDR1 SEHNR, CDR2 FQNEAQ (reference sequence). The CDR3 DNA sequence: TGTGCCAGCAGCTTTTCCTCAGATACGCAGTATTTT. Amino acids: CASSFSSDTQYF.